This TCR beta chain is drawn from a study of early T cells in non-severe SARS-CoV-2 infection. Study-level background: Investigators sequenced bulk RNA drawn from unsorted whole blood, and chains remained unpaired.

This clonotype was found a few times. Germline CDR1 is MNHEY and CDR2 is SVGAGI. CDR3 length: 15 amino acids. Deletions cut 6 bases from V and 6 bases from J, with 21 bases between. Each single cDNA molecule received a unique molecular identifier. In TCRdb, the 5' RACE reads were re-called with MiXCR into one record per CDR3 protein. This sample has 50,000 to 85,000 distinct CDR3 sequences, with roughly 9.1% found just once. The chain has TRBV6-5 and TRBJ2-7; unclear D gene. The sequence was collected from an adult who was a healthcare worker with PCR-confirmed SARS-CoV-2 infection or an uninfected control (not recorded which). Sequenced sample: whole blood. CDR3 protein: CASSRTAVIPSEQYF. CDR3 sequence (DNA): TGTGCCAGCAGCCGCACGGCCGTAATACCCTCCGAGCAGTACTTC.